This T cell receptor beta chain is drawn from a study of cytomegalovirus exposure and HLA in healthy donors. From germline, CDR1 is SGHTA and CDR2 FQGNSA. V dropped 5 bases and J dropped 2; count of bases not matched to a gene: 6. The CDR3 is 14 residues long. This PCR relied on a set of 60 Vbeta primers and 13 Jbeta primers. Clones were sequenced by immunoSEQ multiplex PCR, and TCRdb holds only the in-frame ones, with some missing. The sample yields around 38,000 clones, 60% to 70% seen once. This TCR was sampled from a man in his forties or fifties in good health and CMV-seropositive. The specimen sequenced was PBMCs. This sequence joins TRBV7-2 and TRBJ2-7; 7 bases align to TRBD1. CDR3 coding DNA: TGTGCCAGCAGCAAAGGGACAGATACCTACGAGCAGTACTTC. Amino acid sequence: CASSKGTDTYEQYF.